This is a list of T cell receptor beta chains from one sample in a study of post-analysis software for immune sequencing data. TCRdb re-called the PCR reads through MiXCR, storing one row per CDR3 protein. Of 400,000 to 500,000 distinct CDR3 sequences listed, about 40% were seen once; the top ten hold less than 8%. Sample: blood. The origin of the receptors is a girl aged 2-10 years with multiple sclerosis. The CDR3 runs from the conserved cysteine through the conserved F or W. A D gene is named only where the DNA matches it firmly. Rows may omit the clone size; those that give it use once, few, many or a size class.

d_call	v_call	j_call	clone_size	cdr3_nt	cdr3_aa
.	TRBV14	TRBJ2-7	.	TGTGCCAGCAGCCATTCCCACGGATACTACGAGCAGTACTTC	CASSHSHGYYEQYF
.	TRBV5-1	TRBJ2-1	few	TGCGCCAGCAGCATACGGGCAGGGATTGTGGGCAATGAGCAGTTCTTC	CASSIRAGIVGNEQFF
TRBD2	TRBV20-1	TRBJ2-7	few	TGCAGTGCTAGAGATGTATTAGCGGGAGGGCTAGAGCAGTACTTC	CSARDVLAGGLEQYF
.	TRBV7-2	TRBJ2-7	.	TGTGCCAGCAGCTTAGGGCAAGACTCAATCGAGCAGTACTTC	CASSLGQDSIEQYF
TRBD1	TRBV3-1	TRBJ1-2	few	TGTGCCAGCAGCCCCATTGACAGGGGGGACTATGGCTACACCTTC	CASSPIDRGDYGYTF
.	TRBV5-1	TRBJ1-2	.	TGCGCCAGCAGCTCCCAGCAAGCTAACTATGGCTACACCTTC	CASSSQQANYGYTF
.	TRBV5-1	TRBJ2-7	.	TGCGCCAGCAGCTTGGGGAGAGGTACAGTGAGACCCTACGAGCAGTACTTC	CASSLGRGTVRPYEQYF
TRBD2	TRBV20-1	TRBJ2-3	.	TGCAGCGGCCGGGTAGCGGGGGGGCAGACGCAGTATTTT	CSGRVAGGQTQYF
.	TRBV6-5	TRBJ2-1	few	TGTGCCAGCAGTTACCATCGGATCAGCCATGAGCAGTTCTTC	CASSYHRISHEQFF
.	TRBV5-5	TRBJ2-5	.	TGTGCCAGCAGCCTGAGGGGCGTCTCGGAGACCCAGTACTTC	CASSLRGVSETQYF
TRBD2	TRBV29-1	TRBJ2-1	few	TGCAGCGCCGAAACCCATAGCGGGGATTCCTCGTTCTTC	CSAETHSGDSSFF
.	TRBV5-1	TRBJ2-1	.	TGCGCCAGCAGCTTGGACCCGGGAGTTTTTAAAGGGAATGAGCAGTTCTTC	CASSLDPGVFKGNEQFF
.	TRBV6-6	TRBJ2-3	.	TGTGCCAGCCTAATCGGGATCACAGATACGCAGTATTTT	CASLIGITDTQYF